Listed here are 9 T cell receptor beta chains from one sample, sequenced in a study of OX40 agonist ivuxolimab in advanced cancers. The repertoire was sequenced with immunoSEQ multiplex PCR; TCRdb's copy has only in-frame clones and lacks some. The table records 50,000 to 70,000 clones, 84% of them present only once. The sequenced sample was CD4+ or CD8+ T cells sorted from blood, obtained in a trial of the OX40 agonist ivuxolimab. The origin of the receptors is an adult with an advanced solid tumor such as melanoma, head and neck, liver or kidney cancer.

The chain is built from TRBV4-3 and TRBJ2-1; either TRBD1 or TRBD2 may supply D (5 bases each). The CDR3 sequence is 17 residues long. Germline V gene lookup returns CDR1 LGHNA and CDR2 YSLEER. The V and J ends lost 6 bases and 1 base respectively, with 19 bases between them. Written as DNA, the CDR3 is TGCGCCAGCAGTCTGACAGTCCGACGGGATTCCTACAATGAGCAGTTCTTC. Translating gives CASSLTVRRDSYNEQFF.

This chain links TRBV27 with TRBJ2-2, with D perhaps matching TRBD1 (6 bases). The V gene's germline CDR1 is MNHEY and CDR2 SMNVEV (reference sequence). The V end lost 7 bases, the J end lost 2 bases, and 11 bases lay between the germline ends. The CDR3 is made up of 14 amino acids. CDR3 sequence: CASKTGSNTGELFF. Here the CDR3 DNA reads TGTGCCAGCAAAACAGGGAGTAACACCGGGGAGCTGTTTTTT.

Note on this clone: One end of the junction fails to match germline, which may point to a read error. This rearrangement joins TRBV5-4 to TRBJ1-1, with D hard to call. CDR3 length equals 15 residues. The germline V gene encodes CDR1 SGHNT and CDR2 YYREEE (reference sequence). As DNA, the CDR3 is TGCGCCAGCAGCCAAGATATAGGTCGAACCACTGAAGCTTTCTTT. It translates to CASSQDIGRTTEAFF.

V gene TRBV30 combines with J gene TRBJ1-5, with 7 positions matching TRBD1. Germline CDR1 and CDR2: GTSNPN and SVGIG (reference sequence). The CDR3 consists of 14 residues. V shed 1 base, J shed 7 bases, and the junction held 7 bases outside the gene matches. The CDR3: CAWSAPNRGQPQHF. The CDR3 coding sequence is TGTGCCTGGAGTGCCCCTAACAGGGGCCAGCCCCAGCATTTT.

This clone was counted once. The chain uses TRBV2 and TRBJ2-7; D unclear. Trimming removed 3 bases from V and 2 bases from J, with 23 bases in between. Germline-derived CDR1 and CDR2 are SNHLY and FYNNEI. The CDR3 spans 18 residues. CDR3 region: CASSDFSALSSSTYEQYF. CDR3 in DNA: TGTGCCAGCAGTGACTTTTCGGCTTTGAGTAGCTCAACCTACGAGCAGTACTTC.

This clone was found once. This chain connects TRBV6-5 to TRBJ2-7; D call uncertain. Deletions cut 5 bases from V and 3 bases from J, with 5 bases between. Germline loops: CDR1 MNHEY, CDR2 SVGAGI. The CDR3 covers 11 residues. CDR3 protein: CASSPNYEQYF. DNA of the CDR3: TGTGCCAGCAGTCCCAACTACGAGCAGTACTTC.

This chain joins TRBV29-1 and TRBJ2-2; D could derive from TRBD1 or TRBD2 (6 bases each). Trimming removed 3 bases from V and 7 bases from J, with 12 bases in between. CDR3 length: 13 residues. Germline V lookup: CDR1 SQVTM, CDR2 ANQGSEA. The CDR3 spells CSVDKKGGGELFF. CDR3 in DNA: TGCAGCGTTGATAAAAAGGGGGGCGGGGAGCTGTTTTTT.

The chain recombines TRBV11-2 with TRBJ1-2, with D tentatively TRBD1 (5 bases). The V and J ends lost 5 bases and 7 bases respectively, with 23 bases between them. Germline V gene sequence: CDR1 SGHAT, CDR2 FQNNGV. CDR3 length: 16 amino acids. CDR3 sequence: CASSPLGAASLPGYTF. CDR3 nucleotides: TGTGCCAGCAGCCCCCTTGGGGCGGCAAGCTTACCTGGCTACACCTTC.

The chain uses TRBV2 and TRBJ1-1; 11 bases match TRBD1. The CDR3 runs 16 residues. J gave up 3 bases and V 6 bases, and 9 bases lay outside the gene matches. The V gene's germline CDR1 is SNHLY and CDR2 FYNNEI. The CDR3 DNA is TGTGCCAGCAGGACTTGGACAGGGGGCGGGGACACTGAAGCTTTCTTT. Amino acid sequence: CASRTWTGGGDTEAFF.